The source of this TCR beta chain is a study of blood T cells in healthy people across ages. General study points: Changes in expanded clonotypes were possibly confounded, as the CMV status of donors was unknown.

V lost 3 bases, J lost 2 bases, and 4 bases lay in between. Germline CDR1 and CDR2: SQVTM and ANQGSEA. The CDR3 loop spans 11 amino acids. Primers used in a second PCR of roughly 6 to 11 cycles were a sample-barcoded 5' primer and a J-beta primer mix. TCRdb re-derived calls from the 5' RACE reads in MiXCR, one entry per CDR3 protein. The sample holds 1.5 million to 2 million distinct CDR3 sequences, 49% seen once. Comments on this clonotype: Its target is unknown.

Sequences were obtained from blood. The gene calls are TRBV29-1 and TRBJ1-2; D is unresolved. This sequence originates from a woman between 40 and 55 years old in good health. The CDR3 loop reads CSVDTNYGYTF. The CDR3 DNA sequence: TGCAGCGTTGACACCAACTATGGCTACACCTTC. Using reference TRBV29-1 and TRBJ1-2 for the parts outside the CDR3, the full variable domain is SAVISQKPSRDICQRGTSLTIQCQVDSQVTMMFWYRQQPGQSLTLIATANQGSEATYESGFVIDKFPISRPNLTFSTLTVSNMSPEDSSIYLCSVDTNYGYTFGSGTRLTVV.